A selection of T cell receptor beta chains follows, all from one sample in a study of cytomegalovirus exposure and HLA in healthy donors. Libraries were prepared by immunoSEQ multiplex PCR; TCRdb keeps only in-frame clonotypes and omits some of them. The data show some 99,000 clones, with approximately 77% seen just once and approximately 7.7% held by the top ten. Sequencing used PBMCs. These receptors all come from a female donor in good health and CMV-seronegative. Each CDR3 is given with its conserved first and last residue. Each record gives: D gene, V gene, clone size, J gene, CDR3 DNA, CDR3 protein. D genes are given only for firm matches. Only some rows state a clone size, as once, few, many or a class for expanded clones.

D gene: NA; V gene: TRBV7-3; clone size: NA; J gene: TRBJ2-3; CDR3 DNA: TGTGCCAGCAGCTCCCAAAGCACAGATACGCAGTATTTT; CDR3 protein: CASSSQSTDTQYF
D gene: NA; V gene: TRBV6-6; clone size: NA; J gene: TRBJ2-7; CDR3 DNA: TGTGCCAGCAGTTACTCCGGGACTCCCTACGAGCAGTACTTC; CDR3 protein: CASSYSGTPYEQYF
D gene: NA; V gene: TRBV30; clone size: NA; J gene: TRBJ2-5; CDR3 DNA: TGTGCCTGGAGTGGGGACATCCGACAAGAGACCCAGTACTTC; CDR3 protein: CAWSGDIRQETQYF
D gene: TRBD1; V gene: TRBV7-8; clone size: NA; J gene: TRBJ1-5; CDR3 DNA: TGTGCCAGCAGCTTAGTTCGGTCAGGGGGTTATCAGCCCCAGCATTTT; CDR3 protein: CASSLVRSGGYQPQHF
D gene: NA; V gene: TRBV5-8; clone size: few; J gene: TRBJ1-2; CDR3 DNA: TGTGCCAGCAGCTTGGCGAGCTATGGCTACACCTTC; CDR3 protein: CASSLASYGYTF
D gene: TRBD1; V gene: TRBV7-9; clone size: NA; J gene: TRBJ2-7; CDR3 DNA: TGTGCCAGCAGCCCGCCATTCGGGACAGGGGTCTACGAGCAGTACTTC; CDR3 protein: CASSPPFGTGVYEQYF
D gene: NA; V gene: TRBV5-4; clone size: NA; J gene: TRBJ2-2; CDR3 DNA: TGTGCCAGCAGCTCGCCTTCGACTGTGAACACCGGGGAGCTGTTTTTT; CDR3 protein: CASSSPSTVNTGELFF
D gene: NA; V gene: TRBV6-5; clone size: once; J gene: TRBJ2-5; CDR3 DNA: TGTGCCAGCAGTTACCTCGGGGTCGCGCAAGAGACCCAGTACTTC; CDR3 protein: CASSYLGVAQETQYF
D gene: NA; V gene: TRBV18; clone size: NA; J gene: TRBJ2-7; CDR3 DNA: TGTGCCAGCTCACCCAGGTCTTTGGCAGGTCCCCCCTACGAGCAGTACTTC; CDR3 protein: CASSPRSLAGPPYEQYF
D gene: NA; V gene: TRBV6-1; clone size: NA; J gene: TRBJ1-5; CDR3 DNA: TGTGCCAGCAGTTTAGCACCCCAGCCCCAGCATTTT; CDR3 protein: CASSLAPQPQHF
D gene: TRBD2; V gene: TRBV5-1; clone size: few; J gene: TRBJ2-1; CDR3 DNA: TGCGCCAGCGTCGAGGGCGGGGGGGCTTTCTACAATGAGCAGTTCTTC; CDR3 protein: CASVEGGGAFYNEQFF
D gene: TRBD2; V gene: TRBV11-3; clone size: few; J gene: TRBJ2-1; CDR3 DNA: TGTGCCAGCTCCTCCGGACTAGCGGGGCTAGATGAGCAGTTCTTC; CDR3 protein: CASSSGLAGLDEQFF
D gene: TRBD2; V gene: TRBV2; clone size: NA; J gene: TRBJ2-3; CDR3 DNA: TGTGCCAGCAAAGAGTTGACTAGCGGGAGGGCCCGGTCAGATACGCAGTATTTT; CDR3 protein: CASKELTSGRARSDTQYF
D gene: TRBD2; V gene: TRBV4-1; clone size: NA; J gene: TRBJ2-1; CDR3 DNA: TGCGCCAGCAGCCAAATCCCCGGGACTATGAAATGGGAGCAGTTCTTC; CDR3 protein: CASSQIPGTMKWEQFF
D gene: TRBD1; V gene: TRBV6-1; clone size: NA; J gene: TRBJ1-5; CDR3 DNA: TGTGCCAGCAGGAGGACAGGAGGCAATCAGCCCCAGCATTTT; CDR3 protein: CASRRTGGNQPQHF
D gene: NA; V gene: TRBV30; clone size: few; J gene: TRBJ2-7; CDR3 DNA: TGTGCCTGGAGTGTACTCTACGAGCAGTACTTC; CDR3 protein: CAWSVLYEQYF
D gene: TRBD2; V gene: TRBV2; clone size: NA; J gene: TRBJ2-1; CDR3 DNA: TGTGCCAGCAGTGGGACTAGCGGGAGCTACAATGAGCAGTTCTTC; CDR3 protein: CASSGTSGSYNEQFF
D gene: NA; V gene: TRBV5-5; clone size: NA; J gene: TRBJ2-1; CDR3 DNA: TGTGCCAGCAGTCCCCGGCAGGGGACCTACAATGAGCAGTTCTTC; CDR3 protein: CASSPRQGTYNEQFF
D gene: NA; V gene: TRBV2; clone size: NA; J gene: TRBJ2-4; CDR3 DNA: TGTGCCAGCGACAGGCAAAACATTCAGTACTTC; CDR3 protein: CASDRQNIQYF
D gene: NA; V gene: TRBV15; clone size: NA; J gene: TRBJ2-1; CDR3 DNA: TGTGCCACCAGCAGATTACGGGGAAATGAGCAGTTCTTC; CDR3 protein: CATSRLRGNEQFF
D gene: NA; V gene: TRBV11-2; clone size: NA; J gene: TRBJ2-7; CDR3 DNA: TGTGCCAGCAGCCTCCACACCGGGGAATCCTACGAGCAGTACTTC; CDR3 protein: CASSLHTGESYEQYF
D gene: TRBD1; V gene: TRBV6-6; clone size: NA; J gene: TRBJ1-5; CDR3 DNA: TGTGCCAGCAGTTACCCAGACAGGGGGGAGCCCCAGCATTTT; CDR3 protein: CASSYPDRGEPQHF
D gene: NA; V gene: TRBV30; clone size: few; J gene: TRBJ1-4; CDR3 DNA: TGTGCCTGGAAGACCCAGGGGAGTTCTAATGAAAAACTGTTTTTT; CDR3 protein: CAWKTQGSSNEKLFF
D gene: NA; V gene: TRBV30; clone size: NA; J gene: TRBJ1-2; CDR3 DNA: TGTGCCTGGGGGGCTACCAGTGGCTACACCTTC; CDR3 protein: CAWGATSGYTF